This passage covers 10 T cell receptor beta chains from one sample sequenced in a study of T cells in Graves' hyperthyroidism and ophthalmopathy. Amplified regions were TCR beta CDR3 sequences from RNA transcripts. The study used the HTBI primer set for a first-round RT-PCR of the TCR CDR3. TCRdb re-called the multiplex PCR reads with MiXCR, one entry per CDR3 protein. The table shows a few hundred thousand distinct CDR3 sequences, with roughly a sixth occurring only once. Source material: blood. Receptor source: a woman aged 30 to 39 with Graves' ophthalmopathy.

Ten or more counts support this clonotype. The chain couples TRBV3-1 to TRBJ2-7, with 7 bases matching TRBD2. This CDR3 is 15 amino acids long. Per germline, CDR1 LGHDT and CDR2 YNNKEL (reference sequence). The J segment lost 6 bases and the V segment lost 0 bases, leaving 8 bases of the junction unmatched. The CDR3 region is CASSQELAYGIEQYF. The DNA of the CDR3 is TGTGCCAGCAGCCAAGAACTAGCGTACGGAATCGAGCAGTACTTC.

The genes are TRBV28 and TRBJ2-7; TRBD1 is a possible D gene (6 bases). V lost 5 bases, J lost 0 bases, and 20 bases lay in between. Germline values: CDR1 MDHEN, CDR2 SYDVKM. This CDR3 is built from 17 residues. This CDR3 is CASSLRDTGSRSYEQYF. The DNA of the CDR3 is TGTGCCAGCAGTCTCCGGGACACCGGGTCGCGCTCCTACGAGCAGTACTTC.

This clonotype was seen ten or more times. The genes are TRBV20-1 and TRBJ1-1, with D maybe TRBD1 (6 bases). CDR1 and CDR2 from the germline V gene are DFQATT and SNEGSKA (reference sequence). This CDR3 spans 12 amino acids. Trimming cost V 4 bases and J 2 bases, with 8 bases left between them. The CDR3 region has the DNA TGCAGTGCTAAACAGGGAAACACTGAAGCTTTCTTT. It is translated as CSAKQGNTEAFF.

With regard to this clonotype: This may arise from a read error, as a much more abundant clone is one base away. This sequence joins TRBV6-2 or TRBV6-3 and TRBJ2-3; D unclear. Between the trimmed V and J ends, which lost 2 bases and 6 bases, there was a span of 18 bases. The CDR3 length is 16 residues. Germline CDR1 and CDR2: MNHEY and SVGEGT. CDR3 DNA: TGTGCCAGCAGTTACGTTTTAGGCGGAGATTTGGATACGCAGTATTTT. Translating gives CASSYVLGGDLDTQYF.

This CDR3 reads CASVDRARGNYGYTF. The CDR3 nucleotides are TGTGCCAGCGTCGACAGGGCCCGGGGAAACTATGGCTACACCTTC. V and J are TRBV19 and TRBJ1-2; 7 bases line up with TRBD1. CDR3 size: 15 residues. The junction had 12 bases not matched to a gene; V was cut back by 9 bases and J by 2 bases. Germline V gene sequence: CDR1 LNHDA, CDR2 SQIVND (reference sequence).

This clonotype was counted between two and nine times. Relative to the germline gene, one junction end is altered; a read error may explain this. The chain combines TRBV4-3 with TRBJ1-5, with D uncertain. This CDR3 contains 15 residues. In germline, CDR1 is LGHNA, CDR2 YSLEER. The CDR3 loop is CASSQDGRYNQSQHF. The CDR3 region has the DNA TGCGCCAGCAGCCAAGATGGCCGTTACAATCAGTCCCAGCATTTT.

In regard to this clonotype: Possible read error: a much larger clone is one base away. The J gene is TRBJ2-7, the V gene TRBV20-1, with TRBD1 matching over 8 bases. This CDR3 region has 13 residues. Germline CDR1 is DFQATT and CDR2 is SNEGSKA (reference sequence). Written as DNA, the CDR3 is TGCAGTGCTCCCCGGGACAGGATCTACGAGCAGTGCTTC. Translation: CSAPRDRIYEQCF.

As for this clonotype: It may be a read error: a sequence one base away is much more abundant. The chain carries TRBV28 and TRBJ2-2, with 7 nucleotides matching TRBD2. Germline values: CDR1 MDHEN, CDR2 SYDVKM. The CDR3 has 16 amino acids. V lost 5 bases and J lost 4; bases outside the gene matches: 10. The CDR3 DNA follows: TGTGCCAGCAGTCCTAGTGGGAGGGCCAGCACCGGGGAGCTGTTTTTT. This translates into CASSPSGRASTGELFF.

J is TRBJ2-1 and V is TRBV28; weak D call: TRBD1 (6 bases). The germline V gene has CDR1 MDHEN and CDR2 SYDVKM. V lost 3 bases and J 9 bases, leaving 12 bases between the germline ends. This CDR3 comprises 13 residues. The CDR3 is CASSLWQGSEQFF. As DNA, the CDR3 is TGTGCCAGCAGTTTGTGGCAGGGGAGTGAGCAGTTCTTC. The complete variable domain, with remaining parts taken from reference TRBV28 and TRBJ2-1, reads DVKVTQSSRYLVKRTGEKVFLECVQDMDHENMFWYRQDPGLGLRLIYFSYDVKMKEKGDIPEGYSVSREKKERFSLILESASTNQTSMYLCASSLWQGSEQFFGPGTRLTVL.

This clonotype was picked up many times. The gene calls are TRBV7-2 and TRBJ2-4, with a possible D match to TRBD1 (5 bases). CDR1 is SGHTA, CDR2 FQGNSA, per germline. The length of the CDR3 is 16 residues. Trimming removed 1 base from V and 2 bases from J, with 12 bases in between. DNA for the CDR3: TGTGCCAGCAGCTTAGAACTTAGGGGATCCAAAAACATTCAGTACTTC. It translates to CASSLELRGSKNIQYF.